This T cell receptor (beta chain) was profiled in a study of T-cell reconstitution after alpha-beta-depleted transplantation in children (TCRdb year 2016). Some background on the complete study: T-cell immune reconstitution after TCRalphabeta/CD19-depleted allogeneic hematopoietic cell transplantation in children was quantitatively tracked in the study by means of TCR repertoire profiling. Overall study outcomes, separate from this receptor: The high TCRbeta diversity at day 60 in some patients was ascribed to recipient T cells and intrathymic progenitors that had survived conditioning. Over the following months the frequencies of hyperexpanded clones went down, and after one year T-cell counts and TCRbeta diversity were mostly credited to newly produced T cells. The apparently early recovery of alphabetaT-cell counts about two months after transplant reportedly depended on only several hundred rapidly expanded clones that came from non-depleted graft cells.

Library prep was done by PCR. The sequencer listed for this sample is Illumina HiSeq 2500. TCR libraries were prepared with molecular barcoding, using unique molecular identifiers to normalize TCRbeta repertoire quantification. TCRdb reprocessing: public reads trimmed at Q25 with fastp, clones called with MiXCR, in-frame beta chains kept. When rows share a CDR3 protein, they turn into one entry using the most common DNA and genes. The table for this sample lists around 300,000 distinct CDR3 sequences; around 7.1% of them were counted only once. The ten largest account for approximately 8.2% of the sample. This clonotype was recorded at least ten times. Which antigen it targets is not known. Qualities for individual bases were not recorded, and no much larger clone is one base off. The sample's treatment or condition label, decoded: allogeneic hematopoietic cell transplantation with graft depleted of TCRalphabeta T cells and CD19 B cells. The transplant recipients were children given TCRalphabeta/CD19-depleted allogeneic hematopoietic cell grafts.

There are 15 amino acids in the CDR3, from cysteine to phenylalanine inclusive. The read is trimmed to its CDR3 DNA, 45 bases read in frame from base 1. Deletion took 4 bases off V and 1 base off J, with a span of 10 bases between the germline ends. This receptor was identified in a female patient younger than 10 who had a stem cell transplant for Fanconi anemia, so the T cells may come from the graft donor. The sequencing used peripheral blood, collected 360 days after TCRalphabeta/CD19-depleted stem cell transplant. The chain is encoded by TRBV12-3 or TRBV12-4 joined to TRBJ1-4; there is no confident call for the D gene. The sequenced DNA: TGTGCCAGCAGTTCCCTTGCGAGAACTAATGAAAAACTGTTTTTT. It encodes CASSSLARTNEKLFF.